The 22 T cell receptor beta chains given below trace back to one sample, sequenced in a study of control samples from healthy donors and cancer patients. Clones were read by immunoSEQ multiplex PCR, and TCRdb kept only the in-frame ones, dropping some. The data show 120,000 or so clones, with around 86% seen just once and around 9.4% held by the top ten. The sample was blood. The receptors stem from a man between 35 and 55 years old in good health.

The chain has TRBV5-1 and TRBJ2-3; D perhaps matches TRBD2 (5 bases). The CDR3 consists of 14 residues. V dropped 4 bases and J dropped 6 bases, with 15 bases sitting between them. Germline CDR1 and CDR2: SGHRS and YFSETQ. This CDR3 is CASSEDWVRDTQYF. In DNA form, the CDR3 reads TGCGCCAGCAGCGAGGACTGGGTAAGGGATACGCAGTATTTT. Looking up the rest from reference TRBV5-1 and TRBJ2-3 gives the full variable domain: KAGVTQTPRYLIKTRGQQVTLSCSPISGHRSVSWYQQTPGQGLQFLFEYFSETQRNKGNFPGRFSGRQFSNSRSEMNVSTLELGDSALYLCASSEDWVRDTQYFGPGTRLTVL.

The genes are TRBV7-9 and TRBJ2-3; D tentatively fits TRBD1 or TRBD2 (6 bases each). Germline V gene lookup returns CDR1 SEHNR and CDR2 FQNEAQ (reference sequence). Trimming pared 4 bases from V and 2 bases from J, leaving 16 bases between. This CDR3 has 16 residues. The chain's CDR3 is CASSSRGGSATDTQYF. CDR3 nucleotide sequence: TGTGCCAGCAGCTCGCGAGGGGGGAGCGCCACAGATACGCAGTATTTT.

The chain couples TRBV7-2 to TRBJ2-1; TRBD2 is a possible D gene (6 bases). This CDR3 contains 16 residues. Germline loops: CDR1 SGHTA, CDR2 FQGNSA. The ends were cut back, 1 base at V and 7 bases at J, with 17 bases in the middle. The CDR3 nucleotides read TGTGCCAGCAGCTTAGGCCTAGCGAATCCCCCGAATGAGCAGTTCTTC. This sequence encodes CASSLGLANPPNEQFF.

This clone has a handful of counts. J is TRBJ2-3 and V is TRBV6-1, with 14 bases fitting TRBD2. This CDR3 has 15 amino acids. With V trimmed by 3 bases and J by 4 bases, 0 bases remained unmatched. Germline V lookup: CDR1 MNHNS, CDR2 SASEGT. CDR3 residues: CASSETSGGADTQYF. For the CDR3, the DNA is TGTGCCAGCAGTGAGACTAGCGGGGGGGCAGATACGCAGTATTTT.

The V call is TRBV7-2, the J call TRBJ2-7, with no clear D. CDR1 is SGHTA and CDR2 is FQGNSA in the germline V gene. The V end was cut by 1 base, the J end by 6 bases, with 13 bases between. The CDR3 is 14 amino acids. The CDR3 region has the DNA TGTGCCAGCAGCTTAGAGGCGGTGATGGGCGAGCAGTACTTC. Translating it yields CASSLEAVMGEQYF.

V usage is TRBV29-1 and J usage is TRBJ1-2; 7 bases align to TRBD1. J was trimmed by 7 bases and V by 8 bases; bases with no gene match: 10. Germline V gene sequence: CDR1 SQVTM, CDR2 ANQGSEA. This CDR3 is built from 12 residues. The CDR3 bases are TGCAGCAGTGAACAGGGGCCGTCTGGCTACACCTTC. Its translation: CSSEQGPSGYTF.

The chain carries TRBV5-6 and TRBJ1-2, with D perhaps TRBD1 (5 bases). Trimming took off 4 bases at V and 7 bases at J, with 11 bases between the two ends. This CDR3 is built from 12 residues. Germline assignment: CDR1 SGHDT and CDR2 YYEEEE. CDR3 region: CASSPQGRGYTF. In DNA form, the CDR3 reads TGTGCCAGCAGCCCGCAGGGACGTGGCTACACCTTC. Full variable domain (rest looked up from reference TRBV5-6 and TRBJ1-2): DAGVTQSPTHLIKTRGQQVTLRCSPKSGHDTVSWYQQALGQGPQFIFQYYEEEERQRGNFPDRFSGHQFPNYSSELNVNALLLGDSALYLCASSPQGRGYTFGSGTRLTVV.

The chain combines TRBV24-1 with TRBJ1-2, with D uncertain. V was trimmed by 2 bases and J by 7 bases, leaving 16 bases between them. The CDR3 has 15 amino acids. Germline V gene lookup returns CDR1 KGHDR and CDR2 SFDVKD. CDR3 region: CATSDYLNFAAGYTF. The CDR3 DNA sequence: TGTGCCACCAGTGATTATCTTAATTTTGCAGCTGGCTACACCTTC.

DNA of the CDR3: TGTGCCAGCAGTGCTCCAGGGGGCATGAGTAATTCACCCCTCCACTTT. This translates into CASSAPGGMSNSPLHF. This chain joins TRBV2 and TRBJ1-6, with TRBD1 matching 8 bases. The germline CDR1 and CDR2 sequences are SNHLY and FYNNEI. The CDR3 runs 16 residues. V was pared by 4 bases and J by 6 bases, with 8 bases of the junction left unmatched.

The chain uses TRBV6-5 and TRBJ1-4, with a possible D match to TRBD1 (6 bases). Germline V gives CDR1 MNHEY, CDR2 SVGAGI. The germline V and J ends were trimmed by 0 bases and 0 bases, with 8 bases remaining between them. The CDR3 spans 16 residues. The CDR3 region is CASSYSGAATNEKLFF. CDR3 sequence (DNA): TGTGCCAGCAGTTACTCGGGGGCAGCAACTAATGAAAAACTGTTTTTT.

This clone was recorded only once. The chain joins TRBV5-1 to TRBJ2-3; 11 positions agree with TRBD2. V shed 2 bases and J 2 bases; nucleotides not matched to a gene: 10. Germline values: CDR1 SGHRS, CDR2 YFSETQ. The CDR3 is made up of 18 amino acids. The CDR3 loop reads CASSFSSTSGGDTDTQYF. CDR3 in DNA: TGCGCCAGCAGCTTCTCTTCCACTAGCGGGGGAGACACAGATACGCAGTATTTT.

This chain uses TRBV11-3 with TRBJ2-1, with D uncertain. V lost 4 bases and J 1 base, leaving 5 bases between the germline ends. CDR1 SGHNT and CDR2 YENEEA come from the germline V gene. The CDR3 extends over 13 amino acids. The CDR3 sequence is CASSWASYNEQFF. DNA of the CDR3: TGTGCCAGCAGCTGGGCTTCCTACAATGAGCAGTTCTTC. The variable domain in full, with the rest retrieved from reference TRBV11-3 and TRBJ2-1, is EAGVVQSPRYKIIEKKQPVAFWCNPISGHNTLYWYLQNLGQGPELLIRYENEEAVDDSQLPKDRFSAERLKGVDSTLKIQPAELGDSAVYLCASSWASYNEQFFGPGTRLTVL.

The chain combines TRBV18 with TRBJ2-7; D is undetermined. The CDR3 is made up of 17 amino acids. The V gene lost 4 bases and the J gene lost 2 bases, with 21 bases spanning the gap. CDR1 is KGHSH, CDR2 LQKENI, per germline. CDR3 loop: CASSLGYVAPRPYEQYF. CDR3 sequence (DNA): TGTGCCAGCTCACTGGGTTATGTAGCCCCACGGCCCTACGAGCAGTACTTC. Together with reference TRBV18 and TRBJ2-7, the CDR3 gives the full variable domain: NAGVMQNPRHLVRRRGQEARLRCSPMKGHSHVYWYRQLPEEGLKFMVYLQKENIIDESGMPKERFSAEFPKEGPSILRIQQVVRGDSAAYFCASSLGYVAPRPYEQYFGPGTRLTVT.

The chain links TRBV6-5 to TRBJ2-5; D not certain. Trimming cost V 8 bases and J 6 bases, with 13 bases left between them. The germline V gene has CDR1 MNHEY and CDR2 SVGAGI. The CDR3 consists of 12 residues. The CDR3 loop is CASSDGPKTQYF. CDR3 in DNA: TGTGCCAGCTCTGACGGTCCGAAGACCCAGTACTTC.

Here the CDR3 reads CAWKGDPQGYTIYF. The CDR3 nucleotides read TGTGCCTGGAAAGGGGATCCACAGGGATACACCATATATTTT. This rearrangement joins TRBV30 to TRBJ1-3; D possibly corresponds to TRBD1 (6 bases). The CDR3 totals 14 residues. Germline CDR1 reads GTSNPN; CDR2 reads SVGIG (reference sequence). Trimming cost V 4 bases and J 8 bases, with 18 bases left between them.

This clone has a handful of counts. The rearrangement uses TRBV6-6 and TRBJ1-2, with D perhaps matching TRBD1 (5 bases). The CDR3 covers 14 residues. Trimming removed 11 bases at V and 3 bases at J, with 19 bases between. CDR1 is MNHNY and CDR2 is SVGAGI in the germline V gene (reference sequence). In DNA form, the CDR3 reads TGTGCCGCCGGGTGGGGGGTAATAGACTATGGCTACACCTTC. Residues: CAAGWGVIDYGYTF.

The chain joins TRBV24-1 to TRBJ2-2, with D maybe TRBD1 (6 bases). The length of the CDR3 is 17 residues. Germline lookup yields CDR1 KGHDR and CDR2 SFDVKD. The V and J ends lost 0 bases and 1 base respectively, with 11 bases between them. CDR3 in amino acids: CATSDLDRRLNTGELFF. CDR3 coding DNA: TGTGCCACCAGTGATTTGGACAGGAGATTGAACACCGGGGAGCTGTTTTTT.

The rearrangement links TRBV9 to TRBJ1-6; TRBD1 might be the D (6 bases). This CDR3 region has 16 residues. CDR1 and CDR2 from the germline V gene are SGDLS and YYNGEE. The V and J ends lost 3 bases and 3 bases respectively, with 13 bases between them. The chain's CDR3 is CASSAGGQFYNSPLHF. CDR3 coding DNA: TGTGCCAGCAGCGCCGGCGGACAGTTCTATAATTCACCCCTCCACTTT. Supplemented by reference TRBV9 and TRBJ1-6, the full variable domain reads DSGVTQTPKHLITATGQRVTLRCSPRSGDLSVYWYQQSLDQGLQFLIQYYNGEERAKGNILERFSAQQFPDLHSELNLSSLELGDSALYFCASSAGGQFYNSPLHFGNGTRLTVT.

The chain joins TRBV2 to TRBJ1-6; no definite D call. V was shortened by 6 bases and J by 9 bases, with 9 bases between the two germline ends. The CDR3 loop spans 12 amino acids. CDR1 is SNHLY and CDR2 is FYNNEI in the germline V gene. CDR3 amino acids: CASRTLGSPLHF. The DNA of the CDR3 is TGTGCCAGCAGGACCCTGGGTTCACCCCTCCACTTT.

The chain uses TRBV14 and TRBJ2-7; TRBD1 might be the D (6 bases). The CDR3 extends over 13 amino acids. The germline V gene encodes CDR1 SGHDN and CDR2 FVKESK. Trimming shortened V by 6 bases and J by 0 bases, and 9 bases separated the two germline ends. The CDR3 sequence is CASSRQASYEQYF. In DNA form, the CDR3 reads TGTGCCAGCAGTCGACAGGCCTCCTACGAGCAGTACTTC.

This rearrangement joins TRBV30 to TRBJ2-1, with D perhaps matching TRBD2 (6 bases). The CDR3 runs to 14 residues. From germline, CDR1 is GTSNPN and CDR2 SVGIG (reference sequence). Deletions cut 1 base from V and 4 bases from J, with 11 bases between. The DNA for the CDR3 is TGTGCCTGGAGTGGCGTCGGGAGTTACAATGAGCAGTTCTTC. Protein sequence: CAWSGVGSYNEQFF.

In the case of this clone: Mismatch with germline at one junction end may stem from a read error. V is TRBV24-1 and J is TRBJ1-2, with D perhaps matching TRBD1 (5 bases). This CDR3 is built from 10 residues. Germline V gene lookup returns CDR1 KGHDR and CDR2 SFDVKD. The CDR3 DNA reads TGTGCCTCCAGGGCGATCGGCTACACCTTC. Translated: CASRAIGYTF.